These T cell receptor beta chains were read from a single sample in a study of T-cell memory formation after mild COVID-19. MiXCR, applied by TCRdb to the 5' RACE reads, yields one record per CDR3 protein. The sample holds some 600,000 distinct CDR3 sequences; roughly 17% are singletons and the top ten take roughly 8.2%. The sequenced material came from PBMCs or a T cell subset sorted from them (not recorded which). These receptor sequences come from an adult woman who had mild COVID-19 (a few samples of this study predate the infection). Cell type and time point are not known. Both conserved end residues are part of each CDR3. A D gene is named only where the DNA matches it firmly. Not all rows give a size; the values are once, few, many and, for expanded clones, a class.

CDR3: CASSISGTGYEQYF
DNA: TGCGCCAGCAGCATCTCCGGGACTGGCTACGAGCAGTACTTC
V: TRBV5-1
size: many
J: TRBJ2-7
D: NA

CDR3: CASSQFVNEQYF
DNA: TGCGCCAGCAGCCAGTTCGTCAACGAGCAGTACTTC
V: TRBV4-3
size: NA
J: TRBJ2-7
D: NA

CDR3: CARSLRSSIRAGELFF
DNA: TGTGCCAGAAGCTTACGGTCCAGCATACGTGCCGGGGAGCTGTTTTTT
V: TRBV7-2
size: NA
J: TRBJ2-2
D: NA

CDR3: CASSREAGGYGYTF
DNA: TGCGCCAGCAGCCGCGAGGCAGGGGGCTATGGCTACACCTTC
V: TRBV4-3
size: NA
J: TRBJ1-2
D: TRBD1

CDR3: CASSSGVNYGYTF
DNA: TGTGCCAGCAGCTCAGGGGTTAACTATGGCTACACCTTC
V: TRBV11-2
size: NA
J: TRBJ1-2
D: NA

CDR3: CSARAAGIGSNQPQHF
DNA: TGCAGTGCTAGAGCCGCAGGGATCGGTAGCAATCAGCCCCAGCATTTT
V: TRBV20-1
size: NA
J: TRBJ1-5
D: NA

CDR3: CATSRDPGRQETQYF
DNA: TGTGCCACCAGCAGAGATCCAGGGAGGCAAGAGACCCAGTACTTC
V: TRBV15
size: NA
J: TRBJ2-5
D: NA

CDR3: CATSRVSGREAFF
DNA: TGTGCCACCAGCAGAGTGTCGGGTCGTGAAGCTTTCTTT
V: TRBV15
size: many
J: TRBJ1-1
D: NA

CDR3: CASSGSLGQDSPLHF
DNA: TGCGCCAGCAGCGGGAGCTTGGGGCAGGATTCACCCCTCCACTTT
V: TRBV5-1
size: NA
J: TRBJ1-6
D: NA

CDR3: CATTKEGGGYTF
DNA: TGTGCCACCACGAAGGAGGGGGGCGGCTACACCTTC
V: TRBV2
size: NA
J: TRBJ1-2
D: NA

CDR3: CASSHTGTLTFTGELFF
DNA: TGTGCCAGCAGCCACACCGGGACCCTAACCTTTACCGGGGAGCTGTTTTTT
V: TRBV3-1
size: few
J: TRBJ2-2
D: NA

CDR3: CASSHDSGTGGEKLFF
DNA: TGTGCCAGCAGCCATGATTCCGGGACAGGCGGAGAAAAACTGTTTTTT
V: TRBV4-2
size: NA
J: TRBJ1-4
D: TRBD1

CDR3: CATSNSVLSGETQYF
DNA: TGTGCCACCAGCAATTCTGTCCTGTCTGGGGAGACCCAGTACTTC
V: TRBV15
size: NA
J: TRBJ2-5
D: NA

CDR3: CASSQDQQGSEAFF
DNA: TGTGCCAGCAGCCAAGATCAGCAGGGAAGTGAAGCTTTCTTT
V: TRBV3-1
size: few
J: TRBJ1-1
D: NA

CDR3: CASSTSGGDYNEQFF
DNA: TGTGCCAGCAGCACGAGCGGGGGAGACTACAATGAGCAGTTCTTC
V: TRBV7-9
size: NA
J: TRBJ2-1
D: TRBD2

CDR3: CASRLTGDSSGNTIYF
DNA: TGTGCCAGCAGGCTGACAGGGGATTCCTCTGGAAACACCATATATTTT
V: TRBV7-9
size: NA
J: TRBJ1-3
D: TRBD1

CDR3: CASSLARQGRQFF
DNA: TGTGCCAGCAGTTTGGCCAGGCAGGGACGGCAGTTCTTC
V: TRBV12-3/TRBV12-4
size: NA
J: TRBJ2-1
D: NA

CDR3: CASAGTEDEQYF
DNA: TGTGCCTCCGCCGGGACAGAGGACGAGCAGTACTTC
V: TRBV10-3
size: many
J: TRBJ2-7
D: TRBD1

CDR3: CASSFAHTDTQYF
DNA: TGTGCCAGCAGCTTTGCCCACACAGATACGCAGTATTTT
V: TRBV7-2
size: few
J: TRBJ2-3
D: NA

CDR3: CASSQGSSSTDTQYF
DNA: TGTGCCAGCAGCCAGGGGTCATCTAGCACAGATACGCAGTATTTT
V: TRBV27
size: few
J: TRBJ2-3
D: NA

CDR3: CASSPRSGGNEQFF
DNA: TGTGCCAGCAGCCCTAGGTCGGGGGGGAATGAGCAGTTCTTC
V: TRBV12-3/TRBV12-4
size: few
J: TRBJ2-1
D: TRBD2

CDR3: CASRSLTRLVDTQYF
DNA: TGTGCCAGCAGATCCTTGACTAGATTGGTAGATACGCAGTATTTT
V: TRBV27
size: few
J: TRBJ2-3
D: NA

CDR3: CASSQGLGPYF
DNA: TGTGCCAGCAGCCAAGGACTAGGTCCGTATTTT
V: TRBV7-6
size: few
J: TRBJ2-3
D: TRBD2

CDR3: CASSVEGWDRGAKNIQYF
DNA: TGTGCCAGCAGCGTAGAGGGGTGGGACAGGGGAGCCAAAAACATTCAGTACTTC
V: TRBV9
size: few
J: TRBJ2-4
D: TRBD1

CDR3: CASSLRFVGQIKTANIQYF
DNA: TGTGCCAGCAGTTTACGATTCGTTGGACAAATCAAAACGGCAAACATTCAGTACTTC
V: TRBV28
size: NA
J: TRBJ2-4
D: NA

CDR3: CASSHMVTSGSSYEQYF
DNA: TGTGCCAGCAGCCATATGGTGACTAGCGGTAGCTCCTACGAGCAGTACTTC
V: TRBV7-9
size: few
J: TRBJ2-7
D: TRBD2

CDR3: CASSYESGPERETQYF
DNA: TGTGCCAGCAGTTACGAGTCGGGGCCCGAGAGAGAGACCCAGTACTTC
V: TRBV6-5
size: few
J: TRBJ2-5
D: NA

CDR3: CASSYTSGGSIQETQYF
DNA: TGTGCCAGCAGTTACACTAGCGGGGGATCAATCCAAGAGACCCAGTACTTC
V: TRBV6-5
size: NA
J: TRBJ2-5
D: TRBD2

CDR3: CASSLGGLLSLPLYEQYF
DNA: TGTGCCAGCAGCTTGGGGGGACTTTTATCCTTACCACTCTACGAGCAGTACTTC
V: TRBV5-4
size: few
J: TRBJ2-7
D: NA

CDR3: CAWRKNTEAFF
DNA: TGTGCCTGGAGAAAGAACACTGAAGCTTTCTTT
V: TRBV30
size: NA
J: TRBJ1-1
D: NA

CDR3: CSARATGEPLSYEQYF
DNA: TGCAGTGCTAGGGCCACGGGAGAACCCCTCTCCTACGAGCAGTACTTC
V: TRBV20-1
size: few
J: TRBJ2-7
D: NA

CDR3: CASSLRSLGGTETQYF
DNA: TGCGCCAGCAGCTTAAGAAGTCTTGGGGGGACGGAGACCCAGTACTTC
V: TRBV5-1
size: NA
J: TRBJ2-5
D: NA

CDR3: CASSHDQGTDQPQHF
DNA: TGCGCCAGCAGCCATGATCAGGGTACCGATCAGCCCCAGCATTTT
V: TRBV4-1
size: NA
J: TRBJ1-5
D: NA